Below are 17 T cell receptor beta chains sequenced from a single sample in a study of blood T cell repertoires in COVID-19 (dated by TCRdb to about 2020). Library prep was done by the immunoSEQ multiplex PCR assay. Held by TCRdb, this immuneACCESS table contains in-frame sequences only and omits some clones. Under half of the omission traces to an unresolved V gene where checked; the cause of the rest is unknown. The sample contains roughly 400,000 clones, roughly 86% of them found a single time. Jointly, the top ten make up 2.3% of the sample. The specimen sequenced was peripheral blood. These receptors were obtained from a woman aged 55-70 years with COVID-19, enrolled during active disease.

The CDR3 DNA reads as TGCAGCGTAAAGGAGGGTAATCAGCCCCAGCATTTT. Encoded protein: CSVKEGNQPQHF. The chain has TRBV29-1 and TRBJ1-5; the D is unclear. This CDR3 is built from 12 residues. In germline, CDR1 is SQVTM, CDR2 ANQGSEA. V was pared by 6 bases and J by 4 bases, with 10 bases between. The full variable domain, its missing parts supplied by reference TRBV29-1 and TRBJ1-5, is SAVISQKPSRDICQRGTSLTIQCQVDSQVTMMFWYRQQPGQSLTLIATANQGSEATYESGFVIDKFPISRPNLTFSTLTVSNMSPEDSSIYLCSVKEGNQPQHFGDGTRLSIL.

CDR3 bases: TGCGCCAGCAGCTTCACGGGGGGGACCTACGAGCAGTACTTC. Translated: CASSFTGGTYEQYF. The genes are TRBV5-1 and TRBJ2-7; 8 bases fit TRBD2. CDR3 length: 14 amino acids. Germline values: CDR1 SGHRS, CDR2 YFSETQ. The V segment lost 2 bases and the J segment 2 bases; nucleotides outside the gene matches: 3. Supplemented by reference TRBV5-1 and TRBJ2-7, the full variable domain reads KAGVTQTPRYLIKTRGQQVTLSCSPISGHRSVSWYQQTPGQGLQFLFEYFSETQRNKGNFPGRFSGRQFSNSRSEMNVSTLELGDSALYLCASSFTGGTYEQYFGPGTRLTVT.

The chain is built from TRBV14 and TRBJ2-1; possible D gene TRBD1, 6 bases. V lost 6 bases and J 12 bases, leaving 18 bases between the germline ends. The V gene's germline CDR1 is SGHDN and CDR2 FVKESK. CDR3 length: 13 residues. CDR3 DNA sequence: TGTGCCAGCAGTCGGACAGAACACTCCAGGCAGTTCTTC. Encoded protein: CASSRTEHSRQFF.

CDR3 bases: TGTGCCAGCAGCTTGCGGGGGGGAGATACGCAGTATTTT. Translating it yields CASSLRGGDTQYF. J is TRBJ2-3 and V is TRBV5-4; TRBD2 agrees at 8 bases. V lost 1 base and J lost 5; bases outside the gene matches: 0. CDR1 is SGHNT, CDR2 YYREEE, per germline (reference sequence). CDR3 length: 13 residues.

The rearrangement joins TRBV28 to TRBJ2-7; 7 nucleotides match TRBD1. The V segment lost 7 bases and the J segment 0 bases; nucleotides outside the gene matches: 6. CDR3 length equals 14 residues. Germline V gives CDR1 MDHEN, CDR2 SYDVKM. The CDR3, as DNA: TGTGCCAGCATCGGGACAGAGAGCTCCTACGAGCAGTACTTC. Its protein is CASIGTESSYEQYF.

This clone was found a few times. This chain joins TRBV15 and TRBJ1-1; D is possibly TRBD1 (6 bases). Germline-derived CDR1 and CDR2 are LNHNV and YYDKDF (reference sequence). V lost 5 bases and J lost 0, with 7 bases in between. The CDR3 totals 13 residues. CDR3 amino acids: CATSYRVNTEAFF. Written as DNA, the CDR3 is TGTGCCACCAGCTACAGGGTGAACACTGAAGCTTTCTTT.

The chain employs TRBV18 and TRBJ1-2, with 7 bases that match TRBD1. The CDR3 extends over 15 amino acids. V trimming: 5 bases; J trimming: 4 bases; junction bases outside the gene matches: 10. Germline CDR1 is KGHSH and CDR2 is LQKENI. CDR3 in amino acids: CASSTLPDRAYGYTF. The CDR3, as DNA: TGTGCCAGCTCAACGCTTCCCGACAGGGCCTATGGCTACACCTTC.

V is TRBV27 and J is TRBJ1-1; D unresolved. The CDR3 is 16 amino acids. Germline V gene sequence: CDR1 MNHEY, CDR2 SMNVEV (reference sequence). Deletions cut 5 bases from V and 0 bases from J, with 16 bases between. CDR3 sequence: CASSARLGRMNTEAFF. CDR3 DNA: TGTGCCAGCAGTGCCCGCCTAGGCCGAATGAACACTGAAGCTTTCTTT.

V gene TRBV5-1 combines with J gene TRBJ1-1; weak D call: TRBD1 (6 bases). The ends were cut back, 4 bases at V and 3 bases at J, with 10 bases in the middle. This CDR3 spans 13 amino acids. Germline loops: CDR1 SGHRS, CDR2 YFSETQ. The CDR3 DNA reads TGCGCCAGCAGCGACAGGTTACACACTGAAGCTTTCTTT. Protein sequence: CASSDRLHTEAFF.

This chain joins TRBV7-8 and TRBJ2-1; TRBD1 aligns across 9 bases. Germline values: CDR1 SGHVS, CDR2 FQNEAQ. Trimming cost V 5 bases and J 2 bases; bases outside gene matches: 4. The CDR3 consists of 15 residues. The CDR3 DNA is TGTGCCAGCAGCCTGGGACAGGGCCCCTACAATGAGCAGTTCTTC. Amino acid sequence: CASSLGQGPYNEQFF.

This chain links TRBV5-1 with TRBJ2-5; TRBD2 is a possible D gene (5 bases). The V gene's germline CDR1 is SGHRS and CDR2 YFSETQ. The CDR3 runs 16 residues. V dropped 0 bases and J dropped 10 bases, with 22 bases sitting between them. In nucleotides, the CDR3 is TGCGCCAGCAGCTTGGAGCGGCTCTCCTATGGAAATAGCCAGTACTTC. Translating it yields CASSLERLSYGNSQYF.

The genes are TRBV30 and TRBJ1-2; D may be TRBD1 (5 bases). From germline, CDR1 is GTSNPN and CDR2 SVGIG (reference sequence). V shed 1 base and J shed 7 bases, with 19 bases lying between them. The CDR3 length is 15 residues. The CDR3 region has the DNA TGTGCCTGGAGTGGGCCAGGGAGGGATTACTCTGGCTACACCTTC. Translation gives CAWSGPGRDYSGYTF.

The chain employs TRBV19 and TRBJ2-2; 9 bases map to TRBD2. This CDR3 has 18 residues. Germline V gene sequence: CDR1 LNHDA, CDR2 SQIVND (reference sequence). Trimming at V came to 5 bases and at J to 0 bases, leaving 10 bases not matched to a gene. The CDR3 loop reads CASSPLAGTYANTGELFF. The CDR3 nucleotides are TGTGCCAGTAGTCCGCTAGCGGGAACTTACGCGAACACCGGGGAGCTGTTTTTT. Drawing the rest from reference TRBV19 and TRBJ2-2, the complete variable domain is DGGITQSPKYLFRKEGQNVTLSCEQNLNHDAMYWYRQDPGQGLRLIYYSQIVNDFQKGDIAEGYSVSREKKESFPLTVTSAQKNPTAFYLCASSPLAGTYANTGELFFGEGSRLTVL.

The rearrangement uses TRBV19 and TRBJ1-5; TRBD1 might be the D (6 bases). Per the germline V gene, CDR1 is LNHDA and CDR2 is SQIVND (reference sequence). This CDR3 region has 14 residues. The germline V and J ends were trimmed by 10 bases and 9 bases, with 22 bases remaining between them. This CDR3 reads CATVATGRNMPQHF. CDR3 bases: TGTGCCACTGTCGCGACAGGCAGGAACATGCCCCAGCATTTT.

The chain couples TRBV18 to TRBJ2-7; TRBD2 aligns across 10 bases. The ends lost 0 bases at V and 1 base at J; junction bases unmatched: 0. CDR1 and CDR2 from the germline V gene are KGHSH and LQKENI. The CDR3 spans 15 residues. The CDR3 DNA is TGTGCCAGCTCACCACCTAGCGGGGGGTCCTACGAGCAGTACTTC. Its protein product is CASSPPSGGSYEQYF.

This chain links TRBV9 with TRBJ2-7; tentatively, D is TRBD1 (6 bases). The CDR3 consists of 13 residues. Between the trimmed V and J ends, which lost 7 bases and 6 bases, there was a span of 17 bases. The germline CDR1 and CDR2 sequences are SGDLS and YYNGEE. The CDR3, as DNA: TGTGCCAGCGCTACAGGGCATAAGGGCGAGCAGTACTTC. Protein sequence: CASATGHKGEQYF.

V and J are TRBV4-2 and TRBJ1-6; D is uncertain. Germline loops: CDR1 LGHNA, CDR2 YNFKEQ. CDR3 length: 18 residues. V was shortened by 4 bases and J by 13 bases, with 29 bases between the two germline ends. CDR3 residues: CASSRTDSLAGLPPPLHF. For the CDR3, the DNA is TGTGCCAGCAGCCGGACTGACTCTCTGGCAGGTCTCCCTCCGCCCCTCCACTTT.